These 5 T cell receptor beta chains came from one sample sequenced in a study of radiotherapy plus CTLA-4 blockade in lung cancer. The method was immunoSEQ multiplex PCR; TCRdb's version includes in-frame clones alone and lacks a portion of them. The sample has around 63,000 clones, 70% to 80% seen once. The source was peripheral blood, collected from a patient treated with radiotherapy plus ipilimumab. Receptors were obtained from a human donor with non-small cell lung cancer whose response to radiotherapy plus ipilimumab could not be evaluated. Some clones in this sample may be carry-over from other donors' samples.

The chain carries TRBV2 and TRBJ2-2, with 9 positions matching TRBD1. The V and J ends lost 5 bases and 3 bases, in that order; junction bases with no gene match: 4. The CDR3 extends over 15 amino acids. Germline values: CDR1 SNHLY, CDR2 FYNNEI. The CDR3 nucleotides are TGTGCCAGCAGTTTAGGGACAGGGTACACCGGGGAGCTGTTTTTT. It is translated as CASSLGTGYTGELFF.

The chain recombines TRBV6-5 with TRBJ1-3; D gene unclear. Germline V lookup: CDR1 MNHEY, CDR2 SVGAGI. Trimming cost V 6 bases and J 1 base, with 4 bases left between them. The CDR3 covers 12 residues. The CDR3 reads CASRASGNTIYF. The CDR3 DNA is TGTGCCAGCAGGGCTTCTGGAAACACCATATATTTT.

The chain joins TRBV5-4 to TRBJ2-7; a weak D match, TRBD2 (5 bases). This CDR3 has 13 residues. Germline CDR1 reads SGHNT; CDR2 reads YYREEE (reference sequence). V dropped 0 bases and J dropped 6 bases, with 10 bases sitting between them. The CDR3 spells CASSLAYGGEQYF. The DNA for the CDR3 is TGTGCCAGCAGCTTGGCCTATGGAGGCGAGCAGTACTTC. The full variable domain, with the rest looked up from reference TRBV5-4 and TRBJ2-7, is ETGVTQSPTHLIKTRGQQVTLRCSSQSGHNTVSWYQQALGQGPQFIFQYYREEENGRGNFPPRFSGLQFPNYSSELNVNALELDDSALYLCASSLAYGGEQYFGPGTRLTVT.

V gene TRBV7-2 combines with J gene TRBJ1-3; D is uncertain. V lost 0 bases and J 2 bases, leaving 8 bases between the germline ends. The CDR3 is 15 residues long. CDR1 is SGHTA and CDR2 is FQGNSA in the germline V gene. The CDR3: CASSLAGGAGNTIYF. CDR3 nucleotide sequence: TGTGCCAGCAGCTTAGCAGGAGGAGCTGGAAACACCATATATTTT.

The sample holds a few counts of this clone. V and J are TRBV5-1 and TRBJ1-2; possibly TRBD1 for D (6 bases). The CDR3 length is 11 residues. Trimming removed 2 bases from V and 10 bases from J, with 9 bases in between. Germline CDR1 and CDR2: SGHRS and YFSETQ. The CDR3 DNA follows: TGCGCCAGCAGCTTTAAGGGGGACTACACCTTC. Translating gives CASSFKGDYTF.